This T cell receptor (beta chain) was sequenced for a study of response to subunit inactivated influenza vaccine. Regarding the study as a whole: A suggestion made by the authors is that each seasonal influenza vaccination recruits few new T cells.

Points on this clonotype: Its antigen is still unknown.

Germline V gene sequence: CDR1 DFQATT, CDR2 SNEGSKA (reference sequence). The length of the CDR3 is 11 residues. V was pared by 5 bases and J by 5 bases, with 9 bases between. MiXCR, run by TCRdb on the RT-PCR reads, gives a single entry per CDR3 protein. The sample yields 450,000 to 550,000 distinct CDR3 sequences, around 25% seen once. This clonotype was sampled from a man aged 50 or older who received an inactivated influenza vaccine. The chain is built from TRBV20-1 and TRBJ2-5; D might be TRBD1 (5 bases). The sequenced sample was CD4+ T cells sorted from PBMCs, obtained roughly 5 days after vaccination. CDR3 protein: CSAPRVETQYF. The CDR3 DNA follows: TGCAGTGCTCCCAGGGTTGAGACCCAGTACTTC.